One TCR beta chain is described in this entry. The antigen is unknown. The germline gives CDR1 DFQATT, CDR2 SNEGSKA (reference sequence). With 6 bases removed from V and 1 base from J, the gap between germline ends came to 26 bases. The CDR3 sequence is 18 residues long. This sample was included in a study of blood T cells in healthy people across ages. The second PCR ran about 6 to 11 cycles with a sample-barcoded 5' primer and J-beta primers. Via MiXCR, TCRdb re-called the 5' RACE reads, giving one row per CDR3 protein. This sample has about 830,000 distinct CDR3 sequences, with around 62% found just once. Study-level results: Using unsorted PBMCs precluded a conclusive naive versus antigen-experienced comparison. Roughly linear declines in TCR beta diversity per million T cells occurred with age. Fewer expanded clones and more diversity marked long-lived versus aged donors.

This clonotype was sampled from a man aged 30 to 45 in good health. Source material: blood. The rearrangement uses TRBV20-1 and TRBJ2-3; D remains unclear. CDR3 in amino acids: CSAVTSYLGRRGTDTQYF. CDR3 nucleotides: TGCAGTGCCGTCACTTCATATCTAGGAAGGCGAGGCACAGATACGCAGTATTTT.